These 5 T cell receptor beta chains came from one sample sequenced in a study of T cells expressing NK-cell markers. Reanalyzing the 5' RACE reads, TCRdb keeps one entry per CDR3 protein, without DNA. Seen in this sample are roughly 450,000 distinct CDR3 sequences; the ten most common clones hold 1.4%. Source material: blood T cells: a sorted CD56 or NKG2C T cell subset, CD4+ or CD8+ T cells, or bulk PBMC T cells (not recorded which). The receptor source for this set is a woman aged 50 to 60 in good health.

The gene calls are TRBV29-1 and TRBJ2-1; checking the TCRdb D call of TRBD2 is not possible without DNA. CDR1 and CDR2 from the germline V gene are SQVTM and ANQGSEA. This CDR3 has 12 amino acids. The CDR3 loop reads CSALGLYNEQFF.

This chain connects TRBV7-2 to TRBJ2-2; TCRdb gives TRBD2 as the D gene, but with no DNA this cannot be confirmed. CDR1 is SGHTA, CDR2 FQGNSA, per germline. This CDR3 has 17 amino acids. CDR3: CASSLAGGPPNTGELFF. The whole variable domain, filled in from reference TRBV7-2 and TRBJ2-2, reads GAGVSQSPSNKVTEKGKDVELRCDPISGHTALYWYRQSLGQGLEFLIYFQGNSAPDKSGLPSDRFSAERTGGSVSTLTIQRTQQEDSAVYLCASSLAGGPPNTGELFFGEGSRLTVL.

The chain recombines TRBV7-2 with TRBJ2-6. This CDR3 spans 11 amino acids. The germline V gene has CDR1 SGHTA and CDR2 FQGNSA. The CDR3 here is CASRKANVLTF.

The chain recombines TRBV3-1 with TRBJ2-1; TCRdb indicates TRBD2, and absent DNA this call remains unverified. This CDR3 spans 14 amino acids. Germline CDR1 and CDR2: LGHDT and YNNKEL (reference sequence). This chain's CDR3 is CASSPRTSGGVQFF.

This chain uses TRBV5-1 with TRBJ2-5. The CDR3 has 14 residues. Germline-derived CDR1 and CDR2 are SGHRS and YFSETQ. CDR3 sequence reads: CASTISGRRETQYF.